These T cell receptor beta chains were read from a single sample in a study of blood T cell repertoires in COVID-19. The assay was immunoSEQ multiplex PCR, and TCRdb's table has in-frame clones only and misses some. Of over 250,000 clones listed, approximately 87% are singletons. The sequencing sample was made of peripheral blood. All receptors derive from a woman aged 40 to 50 who had recovered from COVID-19. The CDR3 runs from the conserved cysteine through the conserved F or W. The order of the fields is D gene, clone size, V gene, J gene, CDR3 DNA, CDR3 protein. D genes are given only for firm matches. A row's size may be missing; if present it is once, few, many or a size class.

D gene: TRBD1; clone size: -; V gene: TRBV30; J gene: TRBJ1-6; CDR3 DNA: TGTGCCTGGAGTCCAAGAAAACCGGGACAGAATTTTTATAATTCACCCCTCCACTTT; CDR3 protein: CAWSPRKPGQNFYNSPLHF
D gene: -; clone size: -; V gene: TRBV7-9; J gene: TRBJ1-3; CDR3 DNA: TGTGCCAGCAGCTTAATGACTCCTGGAAACACCATATATTTT; CDR3 protein: CASSLMTPGNTIYF
D gene: -; clone size: -; V gene: TRBV18; J gene: TRBJ2-7; CDR3 DNA: TGTGCCAGCTCACCCCAGGGGAGCTCCTACGAGCAGTACTTC; CDR3 protein: CASSPQGSSYEQYF
D gene: -; clone size: -; V gene: TRBV5-4; J gene: TRBJ1-1; CDR3 DNA: TGTGCCAGCAGCTTTGTGGGGCAGAACACTGAAGCTTTCTTT; CDR3 protein: CASSFVGQNTEAFF
D gene: TRBD1; clone size: once; V gene: TRBV6-6; J gene: TRBJ2-1; CDR3 DNA: TGTGCCAGCAGTCTGACAGGGCCCTCCTACAATGAGCAGTTCTTC; CDR3 protein: CASSLTGPSYNEQFF
D gene: TRBD1; clone size: once; V gene: TRBV19; J gene: TRBJ2-1; CDR3 DNA: TGTGCCAGTAGTACCCTTTACCCGGGACAGGGTTACAATGAGCAGTTCTTC; CDR3 protein: CASSTLYPGQGYNEQFF
D gene: -; clone size: -; V gene: TRBV30; J gene: TRBJ1-4; CDR3 DNA: TGTGCCTGGAGCATGACAGGAAAACTGTTTTTT; CDR3 protein: CAWSMTGKLFF
D gene: TRBD1; clone size: -; V gene: TRBV4-1; J gene: TRBJ1-1; CDR3 DNA: TGCGCCAGCAGCCAAGATGAGGGACAGGGGAACACTGAAGCTTTCTTT; CDR3 protein: CASSQDEGQGNTEAFF
D gene: TRBD1; clone size: -; V gene: TRBV5-6; J gene: TRBJ1-2; CDR3 DNA: TGTGCCAGCAGCGAACATATAGGATGGGGACAGTCCTATGGCTACACCTTC; CDR3 protein: CASSEHIGWGQSYGYTF
D gene: TRBD2; clone size: -; V gene: TRBV3-1/TRBV3-2; J gene: TRBJ2-5; CDR3 DNA: TGTGCCAGCAGCCAGACTAGCGGGGGGTCCGAATCTGAGACCCAGTACTTC; CDR3 protein: CASSQTSGGSESETQYF
D gene: -; clone size: few; V gene: TRBV7-9; J gene: TRBJ1-1; CDR3 DNA: TGTGCCAGCAGCTTGCGCACTGAAGCTTTCTTT; CDR3 protein: CASSLRTEAFF
D gene: TRBD1; clone size: -; V gene: TRBV5-1; J gene: TRBJ1-6; CDR3 DNA: TGCGCCAGCAGCCCAGGACAGGGTGCTGGGTACCTCCACTTT; CDR3 protein: CASSPGQGAGYLHF
D gene: -; clone size: once; V gene: TRBV30; J gene: TRBJ1-2; CDR3 DNA: TGTGCCTGGAGTGTTAATTGGGAGGGGGGCTACACCTTC; CDR3 protein: CAWSVNWEGGYTF